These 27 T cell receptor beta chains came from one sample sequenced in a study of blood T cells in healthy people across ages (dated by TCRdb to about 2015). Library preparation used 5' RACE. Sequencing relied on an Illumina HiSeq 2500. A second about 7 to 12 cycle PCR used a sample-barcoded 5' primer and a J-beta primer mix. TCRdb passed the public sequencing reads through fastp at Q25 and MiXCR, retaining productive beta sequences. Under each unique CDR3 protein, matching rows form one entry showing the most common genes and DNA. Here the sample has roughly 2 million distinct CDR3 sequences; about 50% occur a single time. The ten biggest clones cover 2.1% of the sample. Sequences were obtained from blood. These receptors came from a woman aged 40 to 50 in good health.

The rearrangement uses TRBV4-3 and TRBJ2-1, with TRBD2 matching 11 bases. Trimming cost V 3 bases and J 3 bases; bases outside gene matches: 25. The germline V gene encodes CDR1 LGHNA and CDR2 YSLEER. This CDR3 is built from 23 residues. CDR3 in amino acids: CASSQGEGLAHPLTSGDYNEQFF. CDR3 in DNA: TGCGCCAGCAGCCAGGGGGAAGGCCTAGCCCACCCTTTGACTAGCGGGGACTACAATGAGCAGTTCTTC.

CDR3: CASSAKGDTEAFF. CDR3 in DNA: TGTGCCAGCAGCGCCAAAGGGGATACTGAAGCTTTCTTT. The genes are TRBV9 and TRBJ1-1, with a tentative D call TRBD1 (5 bases). The germline gives CDR1 SGDLS, CDR2 YYNGEE. The CDR3 length is 13 residues. V lost 3 bases, J lost 5 bases, and 11 bases lay in between.

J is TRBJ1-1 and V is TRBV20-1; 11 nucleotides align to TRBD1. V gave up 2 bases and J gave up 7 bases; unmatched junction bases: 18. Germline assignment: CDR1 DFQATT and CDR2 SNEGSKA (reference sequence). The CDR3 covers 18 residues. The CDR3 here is CSARTSPGTGGLVGEAFF. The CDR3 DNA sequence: TGCAGTGCTAGAACATCGCCGGGGACAGGGGGTCTAGTGGGTGAAGCTTTCTTT.

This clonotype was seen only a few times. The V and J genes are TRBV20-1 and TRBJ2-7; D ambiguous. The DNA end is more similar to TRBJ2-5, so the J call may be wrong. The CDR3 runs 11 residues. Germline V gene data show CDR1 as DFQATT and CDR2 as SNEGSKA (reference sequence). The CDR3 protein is CSALIRETQYF. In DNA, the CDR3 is TGCAGTGCTTTAATACGGGAGACCCAGTACTTC.

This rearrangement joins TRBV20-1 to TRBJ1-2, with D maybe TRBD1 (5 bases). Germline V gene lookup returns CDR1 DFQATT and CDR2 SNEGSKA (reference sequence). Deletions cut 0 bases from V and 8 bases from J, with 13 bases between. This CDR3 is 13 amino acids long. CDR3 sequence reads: CSAREARDIGYTF. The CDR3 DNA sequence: TGCAGTGCTAGAGAGGCCAGGGATATAGGCTACACCTTC.

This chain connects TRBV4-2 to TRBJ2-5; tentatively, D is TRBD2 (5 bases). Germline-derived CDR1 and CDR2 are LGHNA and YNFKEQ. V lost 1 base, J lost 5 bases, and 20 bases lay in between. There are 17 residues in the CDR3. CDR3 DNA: TGTGCCAGCAGCCAAGTTGGAATGAGAGATCGGAGGGAGACCCAGTACTTC. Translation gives CASSQVGMRDRRETQYF.

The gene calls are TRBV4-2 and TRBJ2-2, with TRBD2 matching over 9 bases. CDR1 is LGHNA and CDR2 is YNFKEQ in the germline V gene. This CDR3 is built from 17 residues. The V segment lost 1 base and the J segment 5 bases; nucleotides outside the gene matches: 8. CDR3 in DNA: TGTGCCAGCAGCCAAGTGAAGCGGGGGGCCTTAACCGGGGAGCTGTTTTTT. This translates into CASSQVKRGALTGELFF.

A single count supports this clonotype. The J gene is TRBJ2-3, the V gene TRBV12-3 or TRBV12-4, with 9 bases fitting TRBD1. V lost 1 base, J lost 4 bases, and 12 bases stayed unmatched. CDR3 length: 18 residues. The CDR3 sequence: CASSLEQYRGLVADTQYF. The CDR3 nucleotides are TGTGCCAGCAGTTTAGAACAGTACAGGGGGCTTGTCGCAGATACGCAGTATTTT.

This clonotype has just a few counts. For the CDR3, the DNA is TGTGCCATCAGTGAGGGACAGGACCAAGAGACCCAGTACTTC. Translation: CAISEGQDQETQYF. The chain is built from TRBV10-3 and TRBJ2-5; 7 bases align to TRBD1. V was pared by 2 bases and J by 0 bases, with 0 bases of the junction left unmatched. Per the germline V gene, CDR1 is ENHRY and CDR2 is SYGVKD. The CDR3 loop spans 14 amino acids.

CDR3 nucleotides: TGCAGCGTTAGGGGGTCTGGGGCCAACGTCCTGACTTTC. It encodes CSVRGSGANVLTF. The chain couples TRBV29-1 to TRBJ2-6; D might be TRBD1 (6 bases). Trimming left V 5 bases short and J 1 base short, with 6 bases between. Germline V gene data show CDR1 as SQVTM and CDR2 as ANQGSEA. The CDR3 sequence is 13 residues long.

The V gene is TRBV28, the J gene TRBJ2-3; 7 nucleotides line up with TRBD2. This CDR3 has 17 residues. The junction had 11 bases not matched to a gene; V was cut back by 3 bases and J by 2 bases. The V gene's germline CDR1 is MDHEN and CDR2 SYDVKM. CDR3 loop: CASSFLGRRELTDTQYF. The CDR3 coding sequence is TGTGCCAGCAGTTTTTTAGGTCGGCGGGAGCTCACAGATACGCAGTATTTT.

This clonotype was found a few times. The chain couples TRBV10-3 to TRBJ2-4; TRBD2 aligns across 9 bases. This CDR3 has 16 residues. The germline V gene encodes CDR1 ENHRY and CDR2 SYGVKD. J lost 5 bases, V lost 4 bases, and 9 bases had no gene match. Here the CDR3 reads CAISAGRGGPENIQYF. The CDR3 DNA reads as TGTGCCATCAGTGCTGGGCGGGGGGGCCCGGAAAACATTCAGTACTTC.

The DNA of the CDR3 is TGCGCCAGCAGCTTGACCCCCCTTTGGTCAGATACGCAGTATTTT. Its protein product is CASSLTPLWSDTQYF. The gene calls are TRBV5-1 and TRBJ2-3; D uncertain. CDR1 is SGHRS and CDR2 is YFSETQ in the germline V gene. With 1 base removed from V and 4 bases from J, the gap between germline ends came to 13 bases. The CDR3 contains 15 residues.

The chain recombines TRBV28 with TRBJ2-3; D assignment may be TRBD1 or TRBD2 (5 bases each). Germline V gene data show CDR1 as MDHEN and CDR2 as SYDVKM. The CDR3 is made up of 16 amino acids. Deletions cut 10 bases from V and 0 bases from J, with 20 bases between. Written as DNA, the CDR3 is TGTGCCATAGGACTGGGGGTACACTCTAGCACAGATACGCAGTATTTT. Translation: CAIGLGVHSSTDTQYF.

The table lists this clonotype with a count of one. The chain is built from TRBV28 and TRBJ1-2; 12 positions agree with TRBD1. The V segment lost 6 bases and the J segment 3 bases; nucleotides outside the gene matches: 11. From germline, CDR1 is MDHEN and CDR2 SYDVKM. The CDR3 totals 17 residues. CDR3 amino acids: CASRLPGTGGAYYGYTF. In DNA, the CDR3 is TGTGCCAGCAGGCTGCCCGGGACAGGGGGCGCTTACTATGGCTACACCTTC.

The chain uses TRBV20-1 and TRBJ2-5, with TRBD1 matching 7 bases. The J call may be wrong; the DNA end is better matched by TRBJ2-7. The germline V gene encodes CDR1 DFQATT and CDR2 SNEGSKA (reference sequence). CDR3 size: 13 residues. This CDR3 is CSAEQGNYYEQYF. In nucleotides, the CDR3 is TGCAGTGCGGAACAGGGGAATTACTACGAGCAGTACTTC.

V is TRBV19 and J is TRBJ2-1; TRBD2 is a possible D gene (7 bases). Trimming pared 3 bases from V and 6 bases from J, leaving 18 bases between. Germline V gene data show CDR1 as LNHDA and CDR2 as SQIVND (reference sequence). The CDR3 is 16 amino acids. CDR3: CASSIGRGGQSNEQFF. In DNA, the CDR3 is TGTGCCAGTAGTATCGGAAGGGGGGGCCAGTCCAATGAGCAGTTCTTC.

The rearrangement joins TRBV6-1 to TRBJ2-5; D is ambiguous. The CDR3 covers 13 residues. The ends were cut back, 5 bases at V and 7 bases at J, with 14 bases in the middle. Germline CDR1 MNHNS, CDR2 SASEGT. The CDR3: CASSRDLPRTQYF. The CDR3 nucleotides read TGTGCCAGCAGTAGAGACTTGCCCCGGACCCAGTACTTC.

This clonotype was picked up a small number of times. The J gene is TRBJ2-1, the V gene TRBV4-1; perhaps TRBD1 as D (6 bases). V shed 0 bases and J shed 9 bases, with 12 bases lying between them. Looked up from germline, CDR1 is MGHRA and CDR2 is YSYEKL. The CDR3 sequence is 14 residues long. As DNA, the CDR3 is TGCGCCAGCAGCCAAGATGAGGGGGTGAGTGAGCAGTTCTTC. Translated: CASSQDEGVSEQFF.

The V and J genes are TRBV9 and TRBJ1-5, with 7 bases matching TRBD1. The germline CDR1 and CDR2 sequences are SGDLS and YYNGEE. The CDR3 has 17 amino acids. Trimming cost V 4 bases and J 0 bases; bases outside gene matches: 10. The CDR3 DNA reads TGTGCCAGCAGCACCGGAATGACAGGGTATAGCAATCAGCCCCAGCATTTT. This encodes CASSTGMTGYSNQPQHF.

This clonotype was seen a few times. CDR3 nucleotide sequence: TGTGCCAGCAGTTGGGACGGCGCATCGGAGCAGTACTTC. Residues: CASSWDGASEQYF. V usage is TRBV7-9 and J usage is TRBJ2-5; D is possibly TRBD1 or TRBD2 (5 bases each). CDR1 and CDR2 (germline): SEHNR, FQNEAQ (reference sequence). The CDR3 is 13 residues long. The V gene lost 6 bases and the J gene lost 11 bases, with 19 bases spanning the gap. Full variable domain (remainder filled in from reference TRBV7-9 and TRBJ2-5): DTGVSQNPRHKITKRGQNVTFRCDPISEHNRLYWYRQTLGQGPEFLTYFQNEAQLEKSRLLSDRFSAERPKGSFSTLEIQRTEQGDSAMYLCASSWDGASEQYFGPGTRLLVL.

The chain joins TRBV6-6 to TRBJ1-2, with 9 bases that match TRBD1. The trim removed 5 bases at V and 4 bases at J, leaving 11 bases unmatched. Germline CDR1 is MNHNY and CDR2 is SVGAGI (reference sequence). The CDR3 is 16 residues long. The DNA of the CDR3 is TGTGCCAGCAGTCGTTACAGGGGGCGGCTCGGCTATGGCTACACCTTC. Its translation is CASSRYRGRLGYGYTF.

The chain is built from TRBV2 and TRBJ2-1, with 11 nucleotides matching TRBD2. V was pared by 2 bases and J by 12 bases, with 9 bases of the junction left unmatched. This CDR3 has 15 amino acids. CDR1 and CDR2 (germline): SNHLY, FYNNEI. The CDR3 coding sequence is TGTGCCAGCAGTGAAATAGCGGGGGGGCTTCAATCGCAGTTCTTC. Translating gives CASSEIAGGLQSQFF.

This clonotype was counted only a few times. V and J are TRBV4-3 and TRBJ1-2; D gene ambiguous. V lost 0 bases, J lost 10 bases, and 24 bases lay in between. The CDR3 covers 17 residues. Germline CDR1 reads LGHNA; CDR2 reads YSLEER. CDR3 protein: CASSQDESLVSWVAYTF. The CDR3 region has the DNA TGCGCCAGCAGCCAAGATGAATCGCTAGTGTCGTGGGTAGCCTACACCTTC.

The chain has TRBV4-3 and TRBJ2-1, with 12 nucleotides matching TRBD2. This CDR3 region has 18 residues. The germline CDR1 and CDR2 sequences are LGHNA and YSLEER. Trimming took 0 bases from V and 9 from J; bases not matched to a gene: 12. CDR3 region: CASSQESVLAGGWGEQFF. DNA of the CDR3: TGCGCCAGCAGCCAAGAATCTGTACTAGCGGGGGGTTGGGGTGAGCAGTTCTTC.

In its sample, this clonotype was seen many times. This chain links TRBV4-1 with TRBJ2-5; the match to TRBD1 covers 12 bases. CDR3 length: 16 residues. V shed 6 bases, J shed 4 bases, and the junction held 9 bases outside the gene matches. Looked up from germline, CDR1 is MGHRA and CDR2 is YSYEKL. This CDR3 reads CASRWGQGANGETQYF. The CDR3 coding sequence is TGCGCCAGCAGGTGGGGACAGGGGGCAAACGGAGAGACCCAGTACTTC.

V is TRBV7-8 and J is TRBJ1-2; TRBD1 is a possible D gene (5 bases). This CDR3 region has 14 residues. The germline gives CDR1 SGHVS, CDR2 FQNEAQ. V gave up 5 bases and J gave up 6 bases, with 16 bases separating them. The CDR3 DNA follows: TGTGCCAGCAGCCCCGAGGGGTCTGGGAATGGCTACACCTTC. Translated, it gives CASSPEGSGNGYTF.